The T cell receptor beta chain described here comes from a study of PD-L1 blockade in urothelial cancer. V was trimmed by 3 bases and J by 2 bases, leaving 8 bases between them. CDR3 length: 13 amino acids. CDR1 and CDR2 (germline): SGHKS, YYEKEE (reference sequence). Time point denoted: pretreatment peripheral blood. Only in-frame clones appear in the TCRdb table, and some are missing; sequencing was by immunoSEQ multiplex PCR. The repertoire has roughly 87,000 clones, roughly nine tenths of them found once; the top ten carry about 0.89%. The chain has TRBV5-5 and TRBJ1-2; TRBD1 might be the D (6 bases). Sequences were derived from PBMCs, sampled around atezolizumab (anti-PD-L1) treatment. The sequence derives from a woman of 80 years or more with urothelial cancer. The CDR3 DNA is TGTGCCAGCAGCTCCACAGGGAACTATGGCTACACCTTC. This translates into CASSSTGNYGYTF.